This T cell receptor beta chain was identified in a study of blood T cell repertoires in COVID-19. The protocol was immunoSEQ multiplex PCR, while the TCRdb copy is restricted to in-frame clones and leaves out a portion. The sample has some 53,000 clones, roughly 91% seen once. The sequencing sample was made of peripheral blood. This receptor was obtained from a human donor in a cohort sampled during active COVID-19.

The DNA of the CDR3 is TGTGCCAGCTCACCCACCCTAGCGGGAGGTTCAGAGACCCAGTACTTC. It specifies CASSPTLAGGSETQYF. The rearrangement links TRBV18 to TRBJ2-5; 11 nucleotides align to TRBD2. With V trimmed by 3 bases and J by 4 bases, 7 bases remained unmatched. The CDR3 sequence is 16 residues long. Germline V lookup: CDR1 KGHSH, CDR2 LQKENI.